The sequence of this T cell receptor beta chain was determined in a study of T cell responses to AZD1222 COVID-19 vaccine. Study-level information: Analyses pooled second doses at about 4 or about 12 weeks.

Germline CDR1 SNHLY, CDR2 FYNNEI. Trimming cost V 8 bases and J 4 bases, with 8 bases left between them. The CDR3 runs to 11 residues. Findings and caveats of the study: Vaccine-associated CD4 TCRs spanned spike, dominant at 160-218 and 743-854. Spike-specific TCR breadth and depth both grew after two AZD1222 doses. The sample set comprised mostly white British donors with more females, and clonal diversity was possibly underestimated.

This clone was observed once. Its antigen is as yet unknown. The repertoire was sequenced with immunoSEQ multiplex PCR; TCRdb's copy has only in-frame clones and lacks some. The sample holds more than 60,000 clones; over 75% are singletons and the top ten take roughly 19%. The sample in question was peripheral blood, obtained on day 0 of AZD1222 vaccination. The chain joins TRBV2 to TRBJ1-1; D is uncertain. The sequence was obtained from an adult in good health. In DNA, the CDR3 is TGTGCCAGCGGTTTGTTCACTGAAGCTTTCTTT. Amino acid sequence: CASGLFTEAFF.